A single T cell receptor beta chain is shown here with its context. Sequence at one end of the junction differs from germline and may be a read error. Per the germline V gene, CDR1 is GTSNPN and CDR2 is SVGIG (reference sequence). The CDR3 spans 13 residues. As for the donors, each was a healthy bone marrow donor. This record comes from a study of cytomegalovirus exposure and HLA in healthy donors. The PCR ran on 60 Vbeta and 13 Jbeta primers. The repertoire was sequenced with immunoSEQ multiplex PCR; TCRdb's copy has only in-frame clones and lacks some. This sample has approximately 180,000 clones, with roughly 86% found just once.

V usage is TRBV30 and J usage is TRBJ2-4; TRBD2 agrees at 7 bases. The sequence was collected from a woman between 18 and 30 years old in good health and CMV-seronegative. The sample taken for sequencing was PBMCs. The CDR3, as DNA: TGTGCCTGGAGTGGACTAGCTGGGGTGTCCACAATCTTC. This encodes CAWSGLAGVSTIF.